This T cell receptor (beta chain) was obtained from a study of shared clonotypes between healthy human individuals. The study, taken as a whole, reports: Relative to memory subsets, naive subsets generally showed larger estimated richness. Clonotypes which were not shared had lower generation probabilities than clonotypes that all four donors shared.

Concerning this clone itself: The antigen is unknown.

Deletions cut 2 bases from V and 6 bases from J, with 11 bases between. The CDR3 extends over 13 amino acids. Germline V gene sequence: CDR1 SNHLY, CDR2 FYNNEI. As originally analysed: For the immunoSEQ data, sequences were junction-only without quality scores, so filtering differed. Repertoires were generated with immunoSEQ multiplex PCR, while TCRdb's copy carries only in-frame clones and drops some. The V and J calls and clone size come from that table; D and trimming were worked out from the DNA. The data show about 600,000 clones, almost 97% seen once. Sequencing was carried out using naive CD4+ T cells sorted from blood. Subset given: CD45RA+ positively selected. V gene TRBV2 combines with J gene TRBJ2-7; a weak D match, TRBD2 (5 bases). The receptor comes from a woman between 25 and 40 years old in good health. This CDR3 reads CASSERGGSEQYF. The CDR3 DNA is TGTGCCAGCAGTGAACGGGGTGGTTCCGAGCAGTACTTC.